The next 26 T cell receptor beta chains were all read from a single sample in a study of T-cell reconstitution after alpha-beta-depleted transplantation in children. Library preparation (for TCRbeta) was performed with unique molecular identifiers. TCRdb reprocessed the PCR reads with MiXCR, giving one entry per CDR3 protein. Among hundreds of thousands of distinct CDR3 sequences listed, 10% to 15% were seen once. The sample in question was PBMCs, mostly from graft donor cells, obtained 360 days after TCRalphabeta/CD19-depleted stem cell transplant. These receptors were collected from a male patient younger than 18 who had a stem cell transplant for acute myeloid leukemia, so the T cells may come from the graft donor.

The V and J genes are TRBV7-2 and TRBJ1-5, with a possible D match to TRBD1 (6 bases). This CDR3 contains 12 residues. V lost 4 bases to trimming and J lost 9 bases, with 10 bases between them. Germline V gene sequence: CDR1 SGHTA, CDR2 FQGNSA. CDR3 in amino acids: CASSWNRAPQHF. The CDR3, as DNA: TGTGCCAGCAGCTGGAACAGGGCGCCCCAGCATTTT.

The V call is TRBV20-1, the J call TRBJ2-1; no definite D call. The CDR3 extends over 13 amino acids. The V and J ends lost 1 base and 9 bases respectively, with 13 bases between them. Germline CDR1 DFQATT, CDR2 SNEGSKA (reference sequence). This chain's CDR3 is CSARGMGYSEQFF. The DNA for the CDR3 is TGCAGTGCTAGAGGCATGGGCTACTCTGAGCAGTTCTTC.

The DNA for the CDR3 is TGTGCCAGCAGTTTCTGGAGGGGCCGACCCACCCAAGAGACCCAGTACTTC. Translation gives CASSFWRGRPTQETQYF. The chain uses TRBV27 and TRBJ2-5; D is perhaps TRBD2 (6 bases). This CDR3 has 17 residues. Trimming took off 3 bases at V and 1 base at J, with 18 bases between the two ends. Germline CDR1 MNHEY, CDR2 SMNVEV (reference sequence).

In its sample, this clonotype was seen a few times. DNA for the CDR3: TGCAGCGTTTCCCAGGGGACCCAGGTCATTCAGTACTTC. It specifies CSVSQGTQVIQYF. The chain couples TRBV29-1 to TRBJ2-4, with TRBD1 as a possible D gene (6 bases). Trimming left V 5 bases short and J 9 bases short, with 17 bases between. The V gene's germline CDR1 is SQVTM and CDR2 ANQGSEA. This CDR3 comprises 13 residues.

The V call is TRBV28, the J call TRBJ2-3; no reliable D call. This CDR3 has 14 amino acids. Germline V gives CDR1 MDHEN, CDR2 SYDVKM. V was clipped by 6 bases and J by 2 bases, with 12 bases between them. This CDR3 is CASSPPFTTDTQYF. The CDR3 DNA reads TGTGCCAGCAGCCCGCCCTTTACCACAGATACGCAGTATTTT.

The chain couples TRBV29-1 to TRBJ2-2; D not resolved. The ends were cut back, 5 bases at V and 4 bases at J, with 8 bases in the middle. CDR1 and CDR2 from the germline V gene are SQVTM and ANQGSEA. The CDR3 is 12 residues long. CDR3 sequence reads: CSVPLATGELFF. The CDR3 region has the DNA TGCAGCGTTCCCTTGGCCACCGGGGAGCTGTTTTTT.

This clonotype has only a few counts. The chain uses TRBV28 and TRBJ2-1, with D perhaps TRBD2 (6 bases). CDR3 length: 10 amino acids. CDR1 is MDHEN and CDR2 is SYDVKM in the germline V gene. V lost 5 bases and J lost 10, with 6 bases in between. The CDR3 nucleotides are TGTGCCAGCAGTCGGGAGGAGCAGTTCTTC. Amino acids: CASSREEQFF.

The chain uses TRBV12-3 or TRBV12-4 and TRBJ2-7, with 8 bases identical to TRBD1. Germline trimming cut 1 base from V and 2 bases from J; bases unmatched to any gene: 1. The CDR3 extends over 14 amino acids. CDR3 nucleotide sequence: TGTGCCAGCAGTTTAGGGGACAGGACCTACGAGCAGTACTTC. Amino acids: CASSLGDRTYEQYF.

This rearrangement joins TRBV24-1 to TRBJ2-5, with D perhaps matching TRBD2 (5 bases). Per germline, CDR1 KGHDR and CDR2 SFDVKD. Trimming took 5 bases from V and 7 from J, leaving 19 bases between them. The CDR3 has 15 amino acids. The CDR3 coding sequence is TGTGCCACCAGTGCCCTACCGGGAACCAAGGCGACCCAGTACTTC. It codes for CATSALPGTKATQYF.

This chain connects TRBV7-2 to TRBJ2-7; D unresolved. CDR3 size: 17 residues. Trimming pared 5 bases from V and 5 bases from J, leaving 25 bases between. Germline V CDR1 and CDR2: SGHTA, FQGNSA. The CDR3 DNA reads as TGTGCCAGCAGCCCCGATGGTCTCAGCTCAGTAATACACGAGCAGTACTTC. Protein: CASSPDGLSSVIHEQYF.

The rearrangement joins TRBV28 to TRBJ2-7; D remains ambiguous. This CDR3 has 14 residues. Germline assignment: CDR1 MDHEN and CDR2 SYDVKM. The V and J ends lost 6 bases and 0 bases respectively, with 12 bases between them. The CDR3 reads CASRRFYSSYEQYF. As DNA, the CDR3 is TGTGCCAGCAGGAGGTTCTATTCCTCCTACGAGCAGTACTTC.

The table lists this clonotype with a few counts. This sequence may be a read error, since a much larger clone differs from it by one base. This sequence joins TRBV20-1 and TRBJ2-7; D not resolved. Trimming pared 1 base from V and 2 bases from J, leaving 3 bases between. This CDR3 contains 11 residues. The germline V gene encodes CDR1 DFQATT and CDR2 SNEGSKA (reference sequence). The CDR3 bases are TGCAGTGCTAGAGTAACCTACGAGCAGTACTTC. Its translation: CSARVTYEQYF.

The chain couples TRBV7-6 to TRBJ2-3, with D unresolved. Deletions cut 4 bases from V and 0 bases from J, with 11 bases between. CDR3 length equals 15 residues. Looked up from germline, CDR1 is SGHVS and CDR2 is FNYEAQ. CDR3 nucleotides: TGTGCCAGCAGCTCGCCCGCTCTAAGCACAGATACGCAGTATTTT. It yields the protein CASSSPALSTDTQYF. The whole variable domain, filled in from reference TRBV7-6 and TRBJ2-3, reads GAGVSQSPRYKVTKRGQDVALRCDPISGHVSLYWYRQALGQGPEFLTYFNYEAQQDKSGLPNDRFSAERPEGSISTLTIQRTEQRDSAMYRCASSSPALSTDTQYFGPGTRLTVL.

The J gene is TRBJ2-7, the V gene TRBV5-1; 10 bases map to TRBD2. Germline CDR1 SGHRS, CDR2 YFSETQ. The CDR3 has 15 amino acids. V lost 1 base, J lost 5 bases, and 6 bases stayed unmatched. Here the CDR3 DNA reads TGCGCCAGCAGCTTGTTACTAGCGGGAATAGACGAGCAGTACTTC. This encodes CASSLLLAGIDEQYF.

This clonotype was seen more than once but under ten times. The chain carries TRBV20-1 and TRBJ2-1; D is uncertain. Trimming removed 4 bases from V and 9 bases from J, with 7 bases in between. Germline V gene sequence: CDR1 DFQATT, CDR2 SNEGSKA (reference sequence). This CDR3 contains 10 residues. This CDR3 is CSANALEQFF. The CDR3 DNA reads TGCAGTGCTAATGCGCTTGAGCAGTTCTTC.

The rearrangement links TRBV4-1 to TRBJ1-2; TRBD1 might be the D (6 bases). The CDR3 length is 16 residues. Looked up from germline, CDR1 is MGHRA and CDR2 is YSYEKL. V lost 3 bases to trimming and J lost 3 bases, with 17 bases between them. The CDR3 DNA sequence: TGCGCCAGCAGCCAGGCCCCAGGGGCTGTGGACTATGGCTACACCTTC. Its translation: CASSQAPGAVDYGYTF.

The rearrangement links TRBV4-3 to TRBJ2-2; D possibly corresponds to TRBD1 (6 bases). This CDR3 is 14 amino acids long. CDR1 and CDR2 (germline): LGHNA, YSLEER. Trimming cost V 5 bases and J 6 bases, with 13 bases left between them. Here the CDR3 reads CASSSTGSAGELFF. The CDR3 bases are TGCGCCAGCAGCAGCACAGGGTCGGCCGGGGAGCTGTTTTTT.

This clonotype was counted between two and nine times. The genes are TRBV3-1 and TRBJ2-7; 7 nucleotides align to TRBD2. The CDR3 contains 15 residues. The germline V gene encodes CDR1 LGHDT and CDR2 YNNKEL (reference sequence). Losses at the gene ends were 5 bases for V and 0 bases for J; bases not matched to a gene: 7. Written as DNA, the CDR3 is TGTGCCAGCAGCGAGGGACTACCCATCTCCTACGAGCAGTACTTC. It specifies CASSEGLPISYEQYF.

This clonotype has ten or more counts. Written as DNA, the CDR3 is TGTGCCAGCAGCCGTGGGGGAGGAAGTTGGGAGCAGTACTTC. It is translated as CASSRGGGSWEQYF. The chain employs TRBV2 and TRBJ2-7; TRBD2 is a possible D gene (6 bases). The germline V and J ends were trimmed by 6 bases and 7 bases, with 19 bases remaining between them. Germline loops: CDR1 SNHLY, CDR2 FYNNEI. CDR3 length: 14 residues.

The V call is TRBV11-1, the J call TRBJ2-1; 7 nucleotides match TRBD2. The CDR3 covers 19 residues. J lost 0 bases, V lost 5 bases, and 16 bases had no gene match. CDR1 and CDR2 from the germline V gene are SGHAT and FQDESV (reference sequence). Here the CDR3 DNA reads TGTGCCAGCAGCCAGGTGGTGGGAGTTGGCGGGAGCTCCTACAATGAGCAGTTCTTC. Translating it yields CASSQVVGVGGSSYNEQFF.

The chain joins TRBV12-3 or TRBV12-4 to TRBJ2-2; no reliable D call. The CDR3 is 9 residues long. CDR3 nucleotide sequence: TGTGCTTTCCCCGGGGAGCTGTTTTTT. Translation gives CAFPGELFF.

This clonotype occurred many times. The chain carries TRBV7-2 and TRBJ2-1, with 10 positions matching TRBD2. The CDR3 is made up of 14 amino acids. Germline V lookup: CDR1 SGHTA, CDR2 FQGNSA. The chain's CDR3 is CGSEREGTYNEQFF. Written as DNA, the CDR3 is TGTGGGTCCGAGCGGGAGGGCACCTACAATGAGCAGTTCTTC.

In this sample, this clonotype turned up many times. V gene TRBV6-5 combines with J gene TRBJ2-7, with TRBD1 matching 9 bases. The germline V gene has CDR1 MNHEY and CDR2 SVGAGI. The length of the CDR3 is 14 residues. The V gene end was trimmed by 5 bases and the J gene end by 2 bases; junction bases not matched to a gene: 4. The CDR3: CASSTRQGAYEQYF. In DNA form, the CDR3 reads TGTGCCAGCAGTACCCGACAGGGGGCCTACGAGCAGTACTTC.

This clonotype was counted a few times. This chain links TRBV20-1 with TRBJ2-1, with 15 bases that match TRBD2. Trimming took 6 bases from V and 3 from J; bases not matched to a gene: 15. Germline-derived CDR1 and CDR2 are DFQATT and SNEGSKA (reference sequence). CDR3 length: 19 residues. CDR3 bases: TGCAGTGCGAAGGGACTAGCGGGAGGTCACGCCATTATCTACAATGAGCAGTTCTTC. It encodes CSAKGLAGGHAIIYNEQFF.

This clonotype appeared many times. The gene calls are TRBV14 and TRBJ1-1; D gene unclear. With 5 bases removed from V and 2 bases from J, the gap between germline ends came to 12 bases. Germline lookup yields CDR1 SGHDN and CDR2 FVKESK. The CDR3 consists of 14 residues. CDR3 nucleotides: TGTGCCAGCAGCTTAAAGCTTTTAAACACTGAAGCTTTCTTT. It codes for CASSLKLLNTEAFF. The full variable domain, its missing parts supplied by reference TRBV14 and TRBJ1-1, is EAGVTQFPSHSVIEKGQTVTLRCDPISGHDNLYWYRRVMGKEIKFLLHFVKESKQDESGMPNNRFLAERTGGTYSTLKVQPAELEDSGVYFCASSLKLLNTEAFFGQGTRLTVV.

This clonotype was counted ten times or more. The chain has TRBV20-1 and TRBJ2-5, with 11 bases identical to TRBD2. The CDR3 loop spans 14 amino acids. V lost 3 bases, J lost 4 bases, and 4 bases stayed unmatched. Germline V gene sequence: CDR1 DFQATT, CDR2 SNEGSKA (reference sequence). The CDR3 loop reads CSARGLAVGETQYF. The CDR3 bases are TGCAGTGCTAGGGGACTAGCGGTGGGAGAGACCCAGTACTTC.